This T cell receptor (beta chain) was sequenced in a study of cytomegalovirus exposure and HLA in healthy donors. Study in general: In a later analysis, the roughly 120 validation repertoires were reported to have used the same platform as the 666 first-cohort repertoires.

In regard to this clone: Its antigen is as yet unknown.

Findings and limits, study-wide: Specific recognition of CMV antigens was confirmed in vitro for a few chains (all CMV-associated). Cytomegalovirus association was assigned to about 180 TCR beta chains.

The V end was cut by 6 bases, the J end by 0 bases, with 14 bases between. The CDR3 consists of 15 residues. CDR1 MNHEY and CDR2 SMNVEV come from the germline V gene (reference sequence). Produced via immunoSEQ multiplex PCR; TCRdb's table is partial and in-frame only. The sample holds approximately 59,000 clones; over 90% are singletons and the top ten take about 5.4%. Sequenced sample: PBMCs. The receptor's source is a man between 18 and 29 years old in good health and CMV-seropositive. The chain has TRBV27 and TRBJ1-1; TRBD1 is a possible D gene (5 bases). CDR3 residues: CASSPGLTMNTEAFF. As DNA, the CDR3 is TGTGCCAGCAGCCCGGGACTTACAATGAACACTGAAGCTTTCTTT.